Following are 20 T cell receptor beta chains from one sample sequenced in a study of lymphopenia after photon versus proton radiotherapy. Assay used: immunoSEQ multiplex PCR; TCRdb lists only in-frame clones, some missing. The top ten clones hold roughly 2.3% of a sample with about 61,000 clones, around 88% of them seen once. Sequencing was performed on peripheral blood, taken from a patient treated with photon-based radiotherapy. The source is a man between 35 and 55 years old with gastric cancer.

This clone was picked up a small number of times. V is TRBV4-2 and J is TRBJ1-2; no firm D call. CDR3 length: 15 amino acids. Germline V gives CDR1 LGHNA, CDR2 YNFKEQ. Deletions cut 0 bases from V and 8 bases from J, with 16 bases between. DNA of the CDR3: TGTGCCAGCAGCCAAGACCCGGCGGGTCAAGCCGGCTACACCTTC. Amino acid sequence: CASSQDPAGQAGYTF.

The V and J genes are TRBV30 and TRBJ2-7; D remains unclear. V lost 0 bases, J lost 0 bases, and 9 bases lay in between. The CDR3 loop spans 14 amino acids. CDR1 and CDR2 (germline): GTSNPN, SVGIG (reference sequence). CDR3 nucleotides: TGTGCCTGGAGTGTACAGATCGACTCCTACGAGCAGTACTTC. Translating gives CAWSVQIDSYEQYF.

The rearrangement joins TRBV2 to TRBJ1-5; D gene ambiguous. This CDR3 spans 17 amino acids. V lost 2 bases and J lost 0, with 14 bases in between. Germline CDR1 reads SNHLY; CDR2 reads FYNNEI. The CDR3 reads CASSERMLDVSNQPQHF. Here the CDR3 DNA reads TGTGCCAGCAGTGAACGAATGTTGGATGTTAGCAATCAGCCCCAGCATTTT.

This chain connects TRBV4-1 to TRBJ2-4; no definite D call. The CDR3 covers 15 residues. V was pared by 2 bases and J by 2 bases, with 10 bases between. Germline CDR1 MGHRA, CDR2 YSYEKL. The CDR3 loop is CASSQSLVTKNIQYF. CDR3 sequence (DNA): TGCGCCAGCAGCCAATCTCTCGTGACCAAAAACATTCAGTACTTC.

This sequence joins TRBV5-4 and TRBJ2-3; D could derive from TRBD1 or TRBD2 (6 bases each). This CDR3 contains 15 residues. Germline assignment: CDR1 SGHNT and CDR2 YYREEE (reference sequence). V was trimmed by 4 bases and J by 0 bases, leaving 12 bases between them. The CDR3 DNA reads TGTGCCAGCAGCCGGGGGCTCTCTAGCACAGATACGCAGTATTTT. This translates into CASSRGLSSTDTQYF.

The chain carries TRBV11-2 and TRBJ1-3; D uncertain. The CDR3 sequence is 14 residues long. Per the germline V gene, CDR1 is SGHAT and CDR2 is FQNNGV. Trimming stripped 4 bases from V and 0 bases from J, with 7 bases between. The CDR3 is CASSSPVSGNTIYF. The CDR3 DNA follows: TGTGCCAGCAGCTCGCCGGTCTCTGGAAACACCATATATTTT. Full variable domain (remainder filled in from reference TRBV11-2 and TRBJ1-3): EAGVAQSPRYKIIEKRQSVAFWCNPISGHATLYWYQQILGQGPKLLIQFQNNGVVDDSQLPKDRFSAERLKGVDSTLKIQPAKLEDSAVYLCASSSPVSGNTIYFGEGSWLTVV.

The chain employs TRBV7-6 and TRBJ1-6; maybe TRBD1 (6 bases). CDR1 is SGHVS, CDR2 FNYEAQ, per germline. The CDR3 has 15 amino acids. V was clipped by 0 bases and J by 7 bases, with 10 bases between them. The CDR3 sequence: CASSLAGGLNSPLHF. The CDR3 nucleotides are TGTGCCAGCAGCTTAGCGGGGGGCCTGAATTCACCCCTCCACTTT. The complete variable domain, with remaining parts taken from reference TRBV7-6 and TRBJ1-6, reads GAGVSQSPRYKVTKRGQDVALRCDPISGHVSLYWYRQALGQGPEFLTYFNYEAQQDKSGLPNDRFSAERPEGSISTLTIQRTEQRDSAMYRCASSLAGGLNSPLHFGNGTRLTVT.

This clone was detected only once. Here the CDR3 reads CASSYDGREAFF. The CDR3 DNA reads TGTGCCAGCAGTTACGACGGCAGGGAAGCTTTCTTT. The V call is TRBV6-6, the J call TRBJ1-1; D unresolved. The CDR3 extends over 12 amino acids. Per germline, CDR1 MNHNY and CDR2 SVGAGI (reference sequence). The V and J ends lost 2 bases and 8 bases respectively, with 9 bases between them.

V and J are TRBV30 and TRBJ1-5, with a possible D match to TRBD1 (5 bases). CDR1 GTSNPN and CDR2 SVGIG come from the germline V gene (reference sequence). The V end lost 2 bases, the J end lost 1 base, and 12 bases lay between the germline ends. The CDR3 loop spans 15 amino acids. The CDR3 reads CAWSRGSTSNQPQHF. CDR3 in DNA: TGTGCCTGGAGTAGGGGCAGCACAAGCAATCAGCCCCAGCATTTT.

This clone was detected only once. The chain joins TRBV5-6 to TRBJ2-3, with D maybe TRBD2 (5 bases). Germline CDR1 and CDR2: SGHDT and YYEEEE. This CDR3 comprises 15 residues. The V and J ends lost 0 bases and 0 bases respectively, with 8 bases between them. The CDR3, as DNA: TGTGCCAGCAGCTTGGACCGGGGAAGCACAGATACGCAGTATTTT. As protein: CASSLDRGSTDTQYF.

The genes are TRBV7-3 and TRBJ2-5; D gene uncertain. V was pared by 2 bases and J by 5 bases, with 6 bases between. The CDR3 has 12 amino acids. Looked up from germline, CDR1 is SGHTA and CDR2 is FQGTGA. The DNA of the CDR3 is TGTGCCAGCAGCTTATTAGGGGAGACCCAGTACTTC. Its protein product is CASSLLGETQYF.

This clone showed up just a few times. This chain connects TRBV11-2 to TRBJ1-2; the D gene is possibly TRBD1 (6 bases). V shed 5 bases and J shed 2 bases, with 9 bases lying between them. CDR1 and CDR2 from the germline V gene are SGHAT and FQNNGV. The length of the CDR3 is 13 residues. CDR3 protein: CASSPTGNYGYTF. CDR3 sequence (DNA): TGTGCCAGCAGCCCAACAGGGAACTATGGCTACACCTTC.

The chain has TRBV5-4 and TRBJ1-1; no clear D gene. V was cut by 4 bases and J by 1 base, with 11 bases left in between. Germline V lookup: CDR1 SGHNT, CDR2 YYREEE (reference sequence). CDR3 size: 14 residues. The CDR3 reads CASSDWNENTEAFF. CDR3 sequence (DNA): TGTGCCAGCAGCGACTGGAATGAGAACACTGAAGCTTTCTTT. Combining the CDR3 with reference TRBV5-4 and TRBJ1-1 gives the whole variable domain ETGVTQSPTHLIKTRGQQVTLRCSSQSGHNTVSWYQQALGQGPQFIFQYYREEENGRGNFPPRFSGLQFPNYSSELNVNALELDDSALYLCASSDWNENTEAFFGQGTRLTVV.

The chain joins TRBV7-8 to TRBJ1-5; the D gene is possibly TRBD1 (6 bases). The CDR3 is 19 residues long. Germline V CDR1 and CDR2: SGHVS, FQNEAQ. V shed 5 bases and J shed 5 bases, with 28 bases lying between them. DNA of the CDR3: TGTGCCAGCAGCCCCCGGAGCACCGACAGGCCGAGGCACGATCAGCCCCAGCATTTT. This encodes CASSPRSTDRPRHDQPQHF.

The chain couples TRBV29-1 to TRBJ1-2, with a possible D match to TRBD1 (5 bases). CDR3 length equals 11 residues. V lost 7 bases and J lost 7, with 13 bases in between. Germline-derived CDR1 and CDR2 are SQVTM and ANQGSEA. The CDR3 DNA reads as TGCAGCGCTCTGGGGGGTTTTGGCTACACCTTC. It specifies CSALGGFGYTF.

The chain combines TRBV30 with TRBJ1-1; D remains unclear. Germline assignment: CDR1 GTSNPN and CDR2 SVGIG (reference sequence). Trimming removed 0 bases from V and 4 bases from J, with 9 bases in between. The CDR3 extends over 13 amino acids. CDR3: CAWSVQPGTEAFF. The DNA of the CDR3 is TGTGCCTGGAGTGTACAGCCGGGCACTGAAGCTTTCTTT.

The chain employs TRBV6-5 and TRBJ2-7; 9 bases match TRBD2. Germline lookup yields CDR1 MNHEY and CDR2 SVGAGI. The CDR3 spans 14 residues. Trimming cost V 4 bases and J 3 bases; bases outside gene matches: 4. CDR3 residues: CASSLSGGFYEQYF. The CDR3 bases are TGTGCCAGCAGTTTAAGCGGGGGGTTCTACGAGCAGTACTTC.

CDR3 residues: CASSLGTEVTPLHF. DNA of the CDR3: TGTGCCAGCTCACTAGGGACAGAGGTAACACCCCTCCACTTT. The chain carries TRBV18 and TRBJ1-6; 7 positions agree with TRBD1. The CDR3 has 14 residues. With 4 bases clipped from V and 11 bases from J, the junction kept 8 bases outside the gene matches. CDR1 is KGHSH and CDR2 is LQKENI in the germline V gene.

In the case of this clone: Other DNA sequences of this sample code for an identical CDR3. V gene TRBV9 combines with J gene TRBJ2-3; 11 bases line up with TRBD2. Germline CDR1 and CDR2: SGDLS and YYNGEE. V lost 3 bases, J lost 3 bases, and 6 bases stayed unmatched. CDR3 length: 16 amino acids. CDR3 in amino acids: CASSGLSGGATDTQYF. The CDR3 nucleotides are TGTGCCAGCAGCGGACTTAGCGGGGGGGCGACAGATACGCAGTATTTT.

The V call is TRBV11-2, the J call TRBJ1-2, with D uncertain. Trimming took 1 base from V and 8 from J, leaving 11 bases between them. Germline V gene lookup returns CDR1 SGHAT and CDR2 FQNNGV. The CDR3 has 13 amino acids. CDR3 in DNA: TGTGCCAGCAGCTTAGGGTACGGGAGCGGCTACACCTTC. Its translation: CASSLGYGSGYTF.